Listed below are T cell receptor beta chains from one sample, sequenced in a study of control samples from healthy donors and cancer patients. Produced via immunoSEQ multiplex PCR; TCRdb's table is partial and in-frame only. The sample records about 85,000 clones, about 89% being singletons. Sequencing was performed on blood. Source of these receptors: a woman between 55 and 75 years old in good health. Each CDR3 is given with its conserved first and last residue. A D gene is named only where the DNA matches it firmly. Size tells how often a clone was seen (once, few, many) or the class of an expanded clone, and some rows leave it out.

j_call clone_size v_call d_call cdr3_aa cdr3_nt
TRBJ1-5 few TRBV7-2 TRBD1 CASSRQGNQPQHF TGTGCCAGCAGCCGACAGGGGAATCAGCCCCAGCATTTT
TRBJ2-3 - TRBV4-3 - CASSQVGATGLTSDTQYF TGCGCCAGCAGCCAAGTTGGGGCAACAGGACTAACATCAGATACGCAGTATTTT
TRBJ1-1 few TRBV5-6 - CASSFLNTEAFF TGTGCCAGCAGCTTTTTAAACACTGAAGCTTTCTTT
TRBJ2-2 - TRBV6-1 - CASSEGGRELFF TGTGCCAGCAGTGAAGGGGGAAGGGAGCTGTTTTTT
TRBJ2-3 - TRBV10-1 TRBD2 CASSEVAGGRDTQYF TGCGCCAGCAGTGAGGTAGCGGGGGGGCGCGATACGCAGTATTTT
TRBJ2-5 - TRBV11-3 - CASSLTLQETQYF TGTGCCAGCAGCCTGACTCTCCAAGAGACCCAGTACTTC
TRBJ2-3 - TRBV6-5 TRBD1 CASIPGQGADTQYF TGTGCCAGCATTCCGGGACAGGGGGCAGATACGCAGTATTTT
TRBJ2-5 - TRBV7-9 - CASSPLTSLQETQYF TGTGCCAGCAGCCCCCTAACTAGCCTCCAAGAGACCCAGTACTTC
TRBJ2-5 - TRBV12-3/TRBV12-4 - CASRAGGGGTQYF TGTGCCAGCAGGGCCGGGGGCGGTGGGACCCAGTACTTC
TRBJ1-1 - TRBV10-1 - CASTDRNTEAFF TGCGCCAGCACAGACAGGAACACTGAAGCTTTCTTT
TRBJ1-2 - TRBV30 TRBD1 CAWSLRDSFYGYTF TGTGCCTGGAGTTTGCGGGACAGTTTCTATGGCTACACCTTC
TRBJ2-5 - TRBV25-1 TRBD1 CASSKVETGGKETQYF TGTGCCAGCAGTAAGGTGGAGACAGGGGGTAAAGAGACCCAGTACTTC
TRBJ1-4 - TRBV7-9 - CASSSDYWGDNEKLFF TGTGCCAGCAGCTCCGATTATTGGGGGGATAATGAAAAACTGTTTTTT
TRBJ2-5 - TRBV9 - CASSATGGEWAETQYF TGTGCCAGCAGCGCCACAGGAGGGGAATGGGCAGAGACCCAGTACTTC
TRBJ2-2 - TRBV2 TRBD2 CATTGGADTGELFF TGTGCCACGACGGGGGGAGCGGACACCGGGGAGCTGTTTTTT
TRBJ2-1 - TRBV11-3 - CASSPSGRSGQFF TGTGCCAGCAGCCCCAGTGGTCGGTCTGGGCAGTTCTTC
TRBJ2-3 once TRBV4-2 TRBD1 CASSHIGQGGTDTQYF TGTGCCAGCAGCCACATAGGCCAGGGGGGCACAGATACGCAGTATTTT
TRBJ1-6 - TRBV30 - CAWSDGNSPLHF TGTGCCTGGAGTGACGGGAATTCACCCCTCCACTTT
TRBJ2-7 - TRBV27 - CASSPADSYEQYF TGTGCCAGCAGTCCCGCAGACTCCTACGAGCAGTACTTC
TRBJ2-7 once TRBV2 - CASGGANYEQYF TGTGCCAGCGGGGGAGCGAACTACGAGCAGTACTTC
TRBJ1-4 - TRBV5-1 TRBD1 CASRDGQGREKLFF TGCGCCAGCAGGGACGGACAGGGCCGGGAAAAACTGTTTTTT
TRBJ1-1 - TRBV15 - CATSRVPGGNTEAFF TGTGCCACCAGCAGAGTTCCCGGGGGGAACACTGAAGCTTTCTTT
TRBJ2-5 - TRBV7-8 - CASSFKETQYF TGTGCCAGCAGCTTCAAAGAGACCCAGTACTTC
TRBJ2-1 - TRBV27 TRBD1 CASETGDGAYNEQFF TGTGCCAGCGAGACAGGGGACGGAGCCTACAATGAGCAGTTCTTC
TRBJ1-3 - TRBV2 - CASSERETTTGNTIYF TGTGCCAGCAGTGAACGCGAGACTACTACTGGAAACACCATATATTTT
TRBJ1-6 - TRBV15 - CATSQGNGAYNSPLHF TGTGCCACCAGTCAGGGTAACGGGGCCTATAATTCACCCCTCCACTTT
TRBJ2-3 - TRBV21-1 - CASTPSCPSTDTQYF TGTGCCAGCACGCCTAGCTGCCCTAGCACAGATACGCAGTATTTT
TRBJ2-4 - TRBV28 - CASSPDRIQYF TGTGCCAGCAGTCCCGACAGGATTCAGTACTTC
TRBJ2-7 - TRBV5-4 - CASSGSSSYEQYF TGTGCCAGCAGCGGGTCGAGCTCCTACGAGCAGTACTTC
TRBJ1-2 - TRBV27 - CASSPSYPGGPGYGYTF TGTGCCAGCAGTCCCTCTTACCCTGGGGGGCCTGGCTATGGCTACACCTTC
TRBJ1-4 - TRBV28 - CASSLSQTGSREKLFF TGTGCCAGCAGTTTAAGTCAAACGGGGTCCCGTGAAAAACTGTTTTTT
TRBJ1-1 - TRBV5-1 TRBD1 CASSPEGARNTEAFF TGCGCCAGCAGCCCTGAGGGGGCGCGGAACACTGAAGCTTTCTTT
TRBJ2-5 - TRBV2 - CASSESWETQYF TGTGCCAGCAGTGAAAGCTGGGAGACCCAGTACTTC
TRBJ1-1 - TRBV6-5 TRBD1 CASRGGQADTEAFF TGTGCCAGCAGGGGGGGACAGGCTGACACTGAAGCTTTCTTT
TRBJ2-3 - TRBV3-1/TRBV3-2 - CASSPKELNTQYF TGTGCCAGCAGCCCCAAGGAATTAAATACGCAGTATTTT
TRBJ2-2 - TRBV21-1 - CASRGAGLGNTGELFF TGTGCCAGCAGGGGCGCAGGGTTAGGGAACACCGGGGAGCTGTTTTTT
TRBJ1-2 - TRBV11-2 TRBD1 CASSPGQLYGYTF TGTGCCAGCAGCCCGGGACAGCTCTATGGCTACACCTTC